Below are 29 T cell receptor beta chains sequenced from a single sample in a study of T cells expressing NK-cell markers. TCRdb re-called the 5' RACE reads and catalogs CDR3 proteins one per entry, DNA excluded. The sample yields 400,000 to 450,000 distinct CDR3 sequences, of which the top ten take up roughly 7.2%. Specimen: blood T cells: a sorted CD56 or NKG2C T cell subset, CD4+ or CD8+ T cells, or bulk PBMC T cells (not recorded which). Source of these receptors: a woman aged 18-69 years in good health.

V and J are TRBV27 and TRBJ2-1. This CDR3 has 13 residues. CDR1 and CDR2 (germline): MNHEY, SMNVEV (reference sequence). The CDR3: CASSLGPHNEQFF.

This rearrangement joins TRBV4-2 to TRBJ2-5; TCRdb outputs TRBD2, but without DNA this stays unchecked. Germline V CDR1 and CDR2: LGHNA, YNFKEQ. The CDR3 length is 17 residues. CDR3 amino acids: CASSQGRLATYQETQYF.

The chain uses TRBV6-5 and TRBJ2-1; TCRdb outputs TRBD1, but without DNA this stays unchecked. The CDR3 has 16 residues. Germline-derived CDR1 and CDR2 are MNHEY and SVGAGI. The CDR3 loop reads CASSYSNHGADNEQFF.

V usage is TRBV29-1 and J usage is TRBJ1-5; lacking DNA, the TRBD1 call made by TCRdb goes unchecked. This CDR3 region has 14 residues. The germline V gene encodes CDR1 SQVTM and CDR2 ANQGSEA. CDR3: CSVVWGEANQPQHF.

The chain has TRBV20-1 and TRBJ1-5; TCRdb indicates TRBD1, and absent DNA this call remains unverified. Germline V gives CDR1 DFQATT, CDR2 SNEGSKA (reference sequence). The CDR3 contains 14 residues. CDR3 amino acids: CSASLSRGNQPQHF.

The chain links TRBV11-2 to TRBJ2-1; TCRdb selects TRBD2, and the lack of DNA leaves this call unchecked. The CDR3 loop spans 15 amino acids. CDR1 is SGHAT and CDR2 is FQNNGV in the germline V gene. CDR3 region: CASSSGPSTANEQFF.

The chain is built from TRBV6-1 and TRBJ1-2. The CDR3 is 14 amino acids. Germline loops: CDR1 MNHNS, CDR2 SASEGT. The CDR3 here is CASSPPATAGGYTF.

The CDR3 sequence: CATSDASRDTYSNQPQHF. This chain links TRBV24-1 with TRBJ1-5; TCRdb's assignment of TRBD1 cannot be checked, as there is no DNA. CDR3 length equals 18 residues. Per the germline V gene, CDR1 is KGHDR and CDR2 is SFDVKD.

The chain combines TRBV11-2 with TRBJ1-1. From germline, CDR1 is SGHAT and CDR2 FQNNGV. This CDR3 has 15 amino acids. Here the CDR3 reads CASSPRRDWNTEAFF.

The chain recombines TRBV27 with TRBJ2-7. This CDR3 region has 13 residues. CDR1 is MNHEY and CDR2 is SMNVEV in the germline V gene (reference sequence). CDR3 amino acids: CASSFALSYEQYF.

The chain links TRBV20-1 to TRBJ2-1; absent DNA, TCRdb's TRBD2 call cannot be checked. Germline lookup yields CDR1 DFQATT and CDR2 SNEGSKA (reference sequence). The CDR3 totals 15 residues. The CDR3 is CSARDPSGRGNEQFF.

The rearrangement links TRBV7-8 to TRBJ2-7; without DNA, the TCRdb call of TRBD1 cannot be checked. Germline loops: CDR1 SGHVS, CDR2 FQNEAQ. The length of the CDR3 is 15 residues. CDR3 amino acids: CASSLAGGPPDEQYF.

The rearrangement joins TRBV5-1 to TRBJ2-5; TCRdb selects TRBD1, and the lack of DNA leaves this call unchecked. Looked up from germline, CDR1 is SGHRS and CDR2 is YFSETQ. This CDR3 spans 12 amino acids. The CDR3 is CASSPGQETQYF.

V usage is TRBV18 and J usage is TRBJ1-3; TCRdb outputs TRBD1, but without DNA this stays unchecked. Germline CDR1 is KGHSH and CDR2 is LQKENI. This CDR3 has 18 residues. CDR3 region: CASSPLRAQASSGNTIYF.

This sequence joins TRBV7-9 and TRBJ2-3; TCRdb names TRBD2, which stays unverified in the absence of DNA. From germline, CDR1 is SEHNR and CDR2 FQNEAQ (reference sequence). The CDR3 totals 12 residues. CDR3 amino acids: CASSGGGDTQYF.

The CDR3 sequence is CASGGMFTDTQYF. The V call is TRBV10-2, the J call TRBJ2-3; TCRdb calls TRBD1, which cannot be checked without DNA. This CDR3 contains 13 residues. CDR1 is WSHSY, CDR2 SAAADI, per germline.

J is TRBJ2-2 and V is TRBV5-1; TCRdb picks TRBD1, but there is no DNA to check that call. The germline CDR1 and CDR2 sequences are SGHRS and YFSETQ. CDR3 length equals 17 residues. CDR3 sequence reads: CASSRYPGQINTGELFF.

CDR3 sequence: CASSPWGSGLHGETQYF. This rearrangement joins TRBV7-9 to TRBJ2-5; TCRdb proposes TRBD2, but this gene call is untestable without DNA. CDR1 is SEHNR, CDR2 FQNEAQ, per germline (reference sequence). The CDR3 length is 17 residues.

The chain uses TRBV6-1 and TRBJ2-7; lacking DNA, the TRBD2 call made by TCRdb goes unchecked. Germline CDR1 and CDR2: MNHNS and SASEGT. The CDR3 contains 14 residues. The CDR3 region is CASRGPGLHYEQYF.

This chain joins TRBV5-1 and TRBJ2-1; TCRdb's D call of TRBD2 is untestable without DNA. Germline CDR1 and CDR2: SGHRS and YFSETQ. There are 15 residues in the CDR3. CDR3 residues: CASSAQTSGYNEQFF.

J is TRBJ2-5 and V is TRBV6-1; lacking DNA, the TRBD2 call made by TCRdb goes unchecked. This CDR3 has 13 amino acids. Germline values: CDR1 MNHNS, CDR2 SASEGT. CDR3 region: CASSPGLRETQYF.

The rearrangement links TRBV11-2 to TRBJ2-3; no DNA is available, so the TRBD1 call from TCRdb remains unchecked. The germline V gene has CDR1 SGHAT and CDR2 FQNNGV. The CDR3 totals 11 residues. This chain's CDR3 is CASSLGQGVYF.

The CDR3 sequence: CASSQRGVGHNTGELFF. The V and J genes are TRBV6-2 or TRBV6-3 and TRBJ2-2; TCRdb calls TRBD2, which cannot be checked without DNA. Per germline, CDR1 MNHEY and CDR2 SVGEGT. The CDR3 has 17 amino acids.

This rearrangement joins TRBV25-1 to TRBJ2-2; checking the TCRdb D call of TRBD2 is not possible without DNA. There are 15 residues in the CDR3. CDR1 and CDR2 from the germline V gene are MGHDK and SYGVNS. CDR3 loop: CASSERRESTGELFF.

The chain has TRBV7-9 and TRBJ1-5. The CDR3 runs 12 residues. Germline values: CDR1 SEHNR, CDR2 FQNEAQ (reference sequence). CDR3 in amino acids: CASRDSNQPQHF. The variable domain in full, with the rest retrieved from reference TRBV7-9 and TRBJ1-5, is DTGVSQNPRHKITKRGQNVTFRCDPISEHNRLYWYRQTLGQGPEFLTYFQNEAQLEKSRLLSDRFSAERPKGSFSTLEIQRTEQGDSAMYLCASRDSNQPQHFGDGTRLSIL.

CDR3 region: CASSQGPAGQGRETQYF. The gene calls are TRBV4-1 and TRBJ2-5; the D gene TCRdb calls, TRBD1, cannot be checked with no DNA. The CDR3 loop spans 17 amino acids. The germline gives CDR1 MGHRA, CDR2 YSYEKL.

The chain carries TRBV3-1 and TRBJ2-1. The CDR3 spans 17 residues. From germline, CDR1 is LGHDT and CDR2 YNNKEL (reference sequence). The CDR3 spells CASSQPSRGSSYNEQFF.

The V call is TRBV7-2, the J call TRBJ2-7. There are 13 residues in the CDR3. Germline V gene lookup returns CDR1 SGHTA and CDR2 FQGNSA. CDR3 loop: CASSLNSPYEQYF.

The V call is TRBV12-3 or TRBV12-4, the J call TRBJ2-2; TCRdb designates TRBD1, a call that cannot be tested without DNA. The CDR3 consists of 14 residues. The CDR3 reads CASTYRENTGELFF.